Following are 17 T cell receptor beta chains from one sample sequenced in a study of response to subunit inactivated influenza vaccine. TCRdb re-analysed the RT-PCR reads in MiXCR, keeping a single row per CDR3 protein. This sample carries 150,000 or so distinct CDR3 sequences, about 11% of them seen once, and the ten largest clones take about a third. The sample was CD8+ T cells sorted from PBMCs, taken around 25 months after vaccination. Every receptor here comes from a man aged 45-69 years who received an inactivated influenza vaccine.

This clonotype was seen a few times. CDR3 amino acids: CASSPTRTSGGPETQYF. The CDR3 nucleotides are TGTGCCAGCAGCCCCACACGGACTAGCGGGGGCCCTGAGACCCAGTACTTC. The V call is TRBV7-9, the J call TRBJ2-5, with 13 bases aligning to TRBD2. J gave up 5 bases and V 5 bases, and 11 bases lay outside the gene matches. The CDR3 length is 17 residues. In germline, CDR1 is SEHNR, CDR2 FQNEAQ (reference sequence). Full variable domain (missing parts from reference TRBV7-9 and TRBJ2-5): DTGVSQNPRHKITKRGQNVTFRCDPISEHNRLYWYRQTLGQGPEFLTYFQNEAQLEKSRLLSDRFSAERPKGSFSTLEIQRTEQGDSAMYLCASSPTRTSGGPETQYFGPGTRLLVL.

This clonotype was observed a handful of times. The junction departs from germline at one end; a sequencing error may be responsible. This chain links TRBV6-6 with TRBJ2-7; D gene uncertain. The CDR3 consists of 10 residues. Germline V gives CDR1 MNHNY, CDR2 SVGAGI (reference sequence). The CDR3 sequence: CASSSIPDHF. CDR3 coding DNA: TGTGCCAGCAGTTCCATTCCTGACCATTTC.

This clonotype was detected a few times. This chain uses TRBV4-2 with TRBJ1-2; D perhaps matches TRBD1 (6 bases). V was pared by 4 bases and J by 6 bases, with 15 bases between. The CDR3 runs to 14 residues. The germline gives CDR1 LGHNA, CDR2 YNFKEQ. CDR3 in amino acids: CASSPQQGRDGYTF. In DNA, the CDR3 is TGTGCCAGCAGCCCTCAACAGGGTCGAGATGGCTACACCTTC.

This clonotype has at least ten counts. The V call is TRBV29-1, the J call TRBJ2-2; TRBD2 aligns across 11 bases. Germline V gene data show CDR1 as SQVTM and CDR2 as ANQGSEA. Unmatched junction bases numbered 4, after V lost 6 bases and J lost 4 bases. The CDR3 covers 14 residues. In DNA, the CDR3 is TGCAGCGTACTAGCGGGAGCGGGCACCGGGGAGCTGTTTTTT. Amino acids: CSVLAGAGTGELFF.

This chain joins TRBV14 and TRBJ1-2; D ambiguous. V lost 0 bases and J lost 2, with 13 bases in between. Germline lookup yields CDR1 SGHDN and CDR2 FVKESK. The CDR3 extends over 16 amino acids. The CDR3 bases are TGTGCCAGCAGCCAAGACCGGTTGGGCTGGAACTATGGCTACACCTTC. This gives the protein CASSQDRLGWNYGYTF. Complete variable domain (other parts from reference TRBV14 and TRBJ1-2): EAGVTQFPSHSVIEKGQTVTLRCDPISGHDNLYWYRRVMGKEIKFLLHFVKESKQDESGMPNNRFLAERTGGTYSTLKVQPAELEDSGVYFCASSQDRLGWNYGYTFGSGTRLTVV.

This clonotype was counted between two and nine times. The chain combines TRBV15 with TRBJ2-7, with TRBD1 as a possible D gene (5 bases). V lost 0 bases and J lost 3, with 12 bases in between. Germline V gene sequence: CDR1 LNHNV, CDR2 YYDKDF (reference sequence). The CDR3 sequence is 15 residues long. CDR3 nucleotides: TGTGCCACCAGCAGAGAAGGGGCAGGGAACTACGAGCAGTACTTC. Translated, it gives CATSREGAGNYEQYF.

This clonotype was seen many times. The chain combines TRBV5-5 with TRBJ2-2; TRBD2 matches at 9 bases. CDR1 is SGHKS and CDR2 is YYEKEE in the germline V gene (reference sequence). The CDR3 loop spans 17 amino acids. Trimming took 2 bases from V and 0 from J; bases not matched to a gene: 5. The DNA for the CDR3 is TGTGCCAGCAGCTTTTGGGCTAGCGGGGCGAACACCGGGGAGCTGTTTTTT. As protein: CASSFWASGANTGELFF.

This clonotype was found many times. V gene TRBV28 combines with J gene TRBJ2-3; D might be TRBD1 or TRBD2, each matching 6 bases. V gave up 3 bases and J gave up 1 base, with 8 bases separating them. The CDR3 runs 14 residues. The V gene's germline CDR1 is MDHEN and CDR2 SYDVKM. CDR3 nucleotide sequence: TGTGCCAGCAGTTTTGGGGGGCGCACAGATACGCAGTATTTT. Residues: CASSFGGRTDTQYF.

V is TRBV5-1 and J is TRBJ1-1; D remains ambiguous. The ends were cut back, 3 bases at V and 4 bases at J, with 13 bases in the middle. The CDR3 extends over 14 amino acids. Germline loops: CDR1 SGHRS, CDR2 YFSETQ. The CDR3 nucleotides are TGCGCCAGCAGCTCGACCGGTGAGGGCACTGAAGCTTTCTTT. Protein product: CASSSTGEGTEAFF.

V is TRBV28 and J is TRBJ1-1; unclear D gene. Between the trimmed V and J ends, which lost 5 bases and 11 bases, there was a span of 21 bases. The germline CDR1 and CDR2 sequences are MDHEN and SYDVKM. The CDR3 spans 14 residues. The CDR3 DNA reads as TGTGCCAGCAGTCTAAGACACGTCGGTAGCCCGGCTTTCTTT. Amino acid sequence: CASSLRHVGSPAFF.

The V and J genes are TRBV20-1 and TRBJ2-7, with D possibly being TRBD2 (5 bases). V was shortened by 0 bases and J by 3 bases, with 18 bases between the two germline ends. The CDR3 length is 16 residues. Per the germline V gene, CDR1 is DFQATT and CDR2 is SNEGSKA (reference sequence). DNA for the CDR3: TGCAGTGCTAGAGATCGCAGGAGGAAGTCTTACTACGAGCAGTACTTC. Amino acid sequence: CSARDRRRKSYYEQYF.

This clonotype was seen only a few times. The DNA of the CDR3 is TGTGCCCTGTTAAACCGGGACAGGTCACACAATGAGCAGTTCTTC. Amino acid sequence: CALLNRDRSHNEQFF. The rearrangement uses TRBV30 and TRBJ2-1, with 8 bases identical to TRBD1. With 8 bases clipped from V and 5 bases from J, the junction kept 14 bases outside the gene matches. The germline CDR1 and CDR2 sequences are GTSNPN and SVGIG (reference sequence). The CDR3 is made up of 15 amino acids.

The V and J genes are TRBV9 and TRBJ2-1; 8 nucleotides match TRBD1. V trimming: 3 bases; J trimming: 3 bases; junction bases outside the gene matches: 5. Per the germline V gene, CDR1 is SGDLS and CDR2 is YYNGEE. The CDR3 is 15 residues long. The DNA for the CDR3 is TGTGCCAGCAGCGGCGGACAGGGAGTCTACAATGAGCAGTTCTTC. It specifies CASSGGQGVYNEQFF.

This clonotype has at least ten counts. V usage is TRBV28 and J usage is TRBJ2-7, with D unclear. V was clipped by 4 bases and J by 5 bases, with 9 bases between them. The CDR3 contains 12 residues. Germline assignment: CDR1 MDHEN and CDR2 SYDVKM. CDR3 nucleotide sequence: TGTGCCAGCAGTTCCGGTTCGAACGAGCAGTACTTC. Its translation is CASSSGSNEQYF.

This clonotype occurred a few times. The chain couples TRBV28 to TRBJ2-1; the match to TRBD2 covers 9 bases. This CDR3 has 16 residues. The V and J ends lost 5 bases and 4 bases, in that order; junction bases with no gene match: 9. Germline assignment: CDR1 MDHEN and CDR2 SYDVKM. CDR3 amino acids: CASSLPGTSRYNEQFF. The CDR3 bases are TGTGCCAGCAGTCTTCCCGGGACTAGCAGATACAATGAGCAGTTCTTC.

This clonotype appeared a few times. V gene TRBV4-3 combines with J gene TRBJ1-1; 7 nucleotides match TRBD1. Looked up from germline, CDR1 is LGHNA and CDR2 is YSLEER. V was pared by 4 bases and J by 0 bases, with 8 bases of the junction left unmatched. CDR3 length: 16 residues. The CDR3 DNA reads TGCGCCAGCAGCCCCGACAGGGCGGGATTGAACACTGAAGCTTTCTTT. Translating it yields CASSPDRAGLNTEAFF.

The CDR3 DNA sequence: TGTGCCAGCGTGACTCCAGGGACCCAGTACTTC. This translates into CASVTPGTQYF. The chain employs TRBV28 and TRBJ2-5; D remains ambiguous. Germline CDR1 reads MDHEN; CDR2 reads SYDVKM. V lost 8 bases and J lost 7, with 11 bases in between. This CDR3 is built from 11 residues.